The following is a T cell receptor (beta chain) sequence with its context. The CDR3 is 15 residues long. Looked up from germline, CDR1 is MNHNY and CDR2 is SVGAGI (reference sequence). With V trimmed by 2 bases and J by 2 bases, 4 bases remained unmatched. The record originates from a study of blood T cell repertoires in COVID-19. In the authors' methods: Estimates of nucleated cell counts were drawn from the amplification of reference gene primers. Libraries were prepared by immunoSEQ multiplex PCR; TCRdb keeps only in-frame clonotypes and omits some of them. V, J and clone size derive from that table, while D and trimming were established from the DNA sequence. The top ten hold around 8.1% of the sample, which has roughly 140,000 clones, 85% seen once.

Input material: peripheral blood. The sequence came from a woman aged 55-70 years with COVID-19, enrolled during active disease. The V gene is TRBV6-6, the J gene TRBJ2-3, with 7 bases fitting TRBD2. As DNA, the CDR3 is TGTGCCAGCAGTTACCCTACTAGCGCCACAGATACGCAGTATTTT. As protein: CASSYPTSATDTQYF.